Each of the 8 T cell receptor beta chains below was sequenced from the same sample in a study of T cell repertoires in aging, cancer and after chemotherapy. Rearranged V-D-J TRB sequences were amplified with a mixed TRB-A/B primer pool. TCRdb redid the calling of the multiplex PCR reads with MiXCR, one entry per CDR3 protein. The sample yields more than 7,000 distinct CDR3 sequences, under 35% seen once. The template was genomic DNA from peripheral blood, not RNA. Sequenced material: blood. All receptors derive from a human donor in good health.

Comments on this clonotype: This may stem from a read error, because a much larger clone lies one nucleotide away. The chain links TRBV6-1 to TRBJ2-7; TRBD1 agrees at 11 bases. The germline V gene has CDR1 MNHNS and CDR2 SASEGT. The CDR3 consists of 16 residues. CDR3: CTSSEEAGTGGVEQYF. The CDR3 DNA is TGTACCAGCAGTGAAGAAGCCGGGACAGGGGGAGTCGAGCAGTACTTC.

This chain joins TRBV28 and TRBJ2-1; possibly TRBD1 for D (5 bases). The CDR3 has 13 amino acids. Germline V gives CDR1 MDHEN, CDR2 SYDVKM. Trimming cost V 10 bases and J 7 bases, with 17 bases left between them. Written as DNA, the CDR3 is TGTGCCACCCACTTCAGGGATCGGAATGAGCAGTTCTTC. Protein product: CATHFRDRNEQFF.

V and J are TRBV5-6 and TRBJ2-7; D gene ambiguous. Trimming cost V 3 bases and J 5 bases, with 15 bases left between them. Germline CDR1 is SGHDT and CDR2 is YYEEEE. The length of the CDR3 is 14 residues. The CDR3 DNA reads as TGTGCCAGCAGCTCTCGTGGTATACCGGACGAGCAGTACTTC. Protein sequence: CASSSRGIPDEQYF.

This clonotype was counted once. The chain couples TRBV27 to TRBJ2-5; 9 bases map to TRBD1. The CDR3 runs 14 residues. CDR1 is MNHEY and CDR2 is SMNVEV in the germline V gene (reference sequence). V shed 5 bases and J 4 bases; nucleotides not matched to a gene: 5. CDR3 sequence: CASSTQGQGETQYF. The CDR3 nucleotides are TGTGCCAGCAGTACACAGGGACAGGGAGAGACCCAGTACTTC.

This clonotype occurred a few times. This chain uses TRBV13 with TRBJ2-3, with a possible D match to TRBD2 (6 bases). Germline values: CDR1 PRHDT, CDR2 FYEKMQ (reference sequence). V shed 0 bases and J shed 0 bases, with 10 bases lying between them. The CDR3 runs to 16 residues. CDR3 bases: TGTGCCAGCAGCTTAGGGGGGGGACTTAGCACAGATACGCAGTATTTT. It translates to CASSLGGGLSTDTQYF.

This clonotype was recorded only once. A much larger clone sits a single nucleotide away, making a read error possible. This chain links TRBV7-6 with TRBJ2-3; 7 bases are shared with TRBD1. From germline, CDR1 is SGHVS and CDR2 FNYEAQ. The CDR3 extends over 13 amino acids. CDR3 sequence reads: CASSLGTGDTEYF. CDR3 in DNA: TGTGCCAGCAGCTTAGGGACAGGTGATACGGAGTATTTT.

The CDR3 region is CASSLVGGYTF. Here the CDR3 DNA reads TGTGCCAGCAGCCTGGTGGGTGGCTACACCTTC. The rearrangement joins TRBV7-2 to TRBJ1-2; D unresolved. The V gene's germline CDR1 is SGHTA and CDR2 FQGNSA. The V and J ends lost 5 bases and 7 bases respectively, with 8 bases between them. The CDR3 contains 11 residues.

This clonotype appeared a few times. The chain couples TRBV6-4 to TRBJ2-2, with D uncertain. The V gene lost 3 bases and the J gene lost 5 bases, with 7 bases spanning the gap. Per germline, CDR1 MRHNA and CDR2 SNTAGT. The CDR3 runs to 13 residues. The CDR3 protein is CASSEGTTGELFF. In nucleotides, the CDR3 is TGTGCCAGCAGTGAGGGCACTACCGGGGAGCTGTTTTTT.